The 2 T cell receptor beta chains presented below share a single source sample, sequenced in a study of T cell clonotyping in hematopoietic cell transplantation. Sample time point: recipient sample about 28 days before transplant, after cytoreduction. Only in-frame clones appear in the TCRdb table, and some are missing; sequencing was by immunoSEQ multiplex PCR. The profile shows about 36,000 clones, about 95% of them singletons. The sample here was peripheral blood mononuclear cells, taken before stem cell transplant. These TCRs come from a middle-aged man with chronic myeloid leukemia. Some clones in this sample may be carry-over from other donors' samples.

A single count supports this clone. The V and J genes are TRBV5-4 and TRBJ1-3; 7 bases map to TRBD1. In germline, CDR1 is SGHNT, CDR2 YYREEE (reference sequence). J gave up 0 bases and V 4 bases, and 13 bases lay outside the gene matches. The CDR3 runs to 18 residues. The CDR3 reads CASSAISPDRPSGNTIYF. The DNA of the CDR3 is TGTGCCAGCAGCGCCATTTCCCCGGACAGGCCCTCTGGAAACACCATATATTTT.

The CDR3 loop reads CASSGQGAGELFF. The CDR3 nucleotides read TGTGCCAGCAGTGGACAGGGGGCAGGGGAGCTGTTTTTT. The chain has TRBV6-5 and TRBJ2-2, with TRBD1 identical over 11 bases. The CDR3 is made up of 13 amino acids. Looked up from germline, CDR1 is MNHEY and CDR2 is SVGAGI. Unmatched junction bases numbered 1, after V lost 5 bases and J lost 8 bases.